A few counts support the clone carrying this T cell receptor (beta chain). These data originate in a study of low-dose radiotherapy and immunotherapy resistance in tumors. The overall study: Members of Cohort 1 were treated with 0.5 Gy per fraction every 2 weeks. The prescribed total PTV dose was 6.5 Gy.

Primers targeting TRAV and TRBV primed first-strand cDNA, covering alpha and beta chains. For amplifying TCRs, the PCR ran for about 22 cycles with Phusion, which was used together with a constant-region primer and the adapter on the V primers. From the reads, TCRdb called clonotypes with MiXCR, one entry per CDR3 protein. This sample has about 9,800 distinct CDR3 sequences; around 72% occur once, and the top ten carry roughly 1.5%. This CDR3 comprises 13 residues. The germline V and J ends were trimmed by 4 bases and 1 base, with 7 bases remaining between them. CDR1 and CDR2 (germline): SQVTM, ANQGSEA.

This sequence joins TRBV29-1 and TRBJ1-4; D call uncertain. The TCR sequence derives from a human donor with advanced metastatic prostate, ovarian, gallbladder or colorectal cancer (not recorded which). This table probably holds off-target reads from a library built for another chain. CDR3 DNA sequence: TGCAGCGTTGGCGGGCTAACTAATGAAAAACTGTTTTTT. Translation gives CSVGGLTNEKLFF. Supplemented by reference TRBV29-1 and TRBJ1-4, the full variable domain reads SAVISQKPSRDICQRGTSLTIQCQVDSQVTMMFWYRQQPGQSLTLIATANQGSEATYESGFVIDKFPISRPNLTFSTLTVSNMSPEDSSIYLCSVGGLTNEKLFFGSGTQLSVL.